Reported below is one TCR beta chain. Its antigen is not identified. Before sequencing, viral peptide pools were used by the ViraFEST assay to expand antigen-specific CD4+ T cells. Having been cultured for roughly 10 days, the cells underwent CD4+ T cell isolation. The cohort was immunized with two doses of either the BNT162b2 or mRNA-1273 vaccine. Profiling relied on immunoSEQ multiplex PCR, and the TCRdb table lists in-frame clones only, not all of them. The sample has around 30,000 clones, over 80% seen once. This sample is part of a study of vaccination effects on CD4 cells after COVID-19. Trimming cost V 2 bases and J 2 bases, with 16 bases left between them. CDR1 and CDR2 (germline): SGHRS, YFSETQ. The CDR3 is made up of 16 amino acids.

The starting material was CD4+ T cells from PBMCs cultured with SARS-CoV-2 spike peptides, obtained after COVID-19 vaccination. The origin of this receptor is a human donor who received a COVID-19 vaccine. Some clones in this sample may be carry-over from other donors' samples. V is TRBV5-1 and J is TRBJ1-2; possible D gene TRBD1, 5 bases. The CDR3 coding sequence is TGCGCCAGCAGCTTAGCGTCAGGGTTCGTCAACTATGGCTACACCTTC. It yields the protein CASSLASGFVNYGYTF.